One and the same sample provided the 18 T cell receptor beta chains below, sequenced in a study of Graves' ophthalmopathy and Graves' hyperthyroidism. RNA transcripts yielded amplified TCR beta CDR3 regions. RT-PCR with HTBI primers came first, then second-round multiplex PCR. MiXCR, applied by TCRdb to the multiplex PCR reads, yields one record per CDR3 protein. The data hold about 400,000 distinct CDR3 sequences, with about 16% observed a single time. The sequencing sample was made of peripheral blood. All receptors come from a woman between 18 and 29 years old with stable Graves' hyperthyroidism.

This clonotype was observed at least ten times. The V and J genes are TRBV6-2 or TRBV6-3 and TRBJ2-5; D gene uncertain. With 4 bases removed from V and 5 bases from J, the gap between germline ends came to 11 bases. The CDR3 totals 13 residues. In germline, CDR1 is MNHEY, CDR2 SVGEGT. The CDR3 DNA reads TGTGCCAGCAGTTTCGACTCTCGGGAGACCCAGTACTTC. It translates to CASSFDSRETQYF.

There are many counts of this clonotype. V and J are TRBV10-3 and TRBJ2-7; TRBD1 might be the D (6 bases). Per germline, CDR1 ENHRY and CDR2 SYGVKD. There are 15 residues in the CDR3. Between the trimmed V and J ends, which lost 6 bases and 2 bases, there was a span of 17 bases. CDR3 DNA sequence: TGTGCCATCAGGCCCGAGAGCAGGGGTACCTACGAGCAGTACTTC. Translating it yields CAIRPESRGTYEQYF.

This clonotype appeared a few times. This chain links TRBV11-2 with TRBJ1-5; weak D call: TRBD1 (6 bases). Trimming removed 1 base from V and 5 bases from J, with 12 bases in between. This CDR3 comprises 15 residues. Germline-derived CDR1 and CDR2 are SGHAT and FQNNGV. The CDR3, as DNA: TGTGCCAGCAGCTTAGGAGGGAGGGGGGATCAGCCCCAGCATTTT. This translates into CASSLGGRGDQPQHF.

This clonotype was picked up many times. The rearrangement joins TRBV2 to TRBJ1-1, with D maybe TRBD1 (5 bases). With 1 base removed from V and 1 base from J, the gap between germline ends came to 7 bases. CDR3 length: 14 amino acids. The germline gives CDR1 SNHLY, CDR2 FYNNEI. In nucleotides, the CDR3 is TGTGCCAGCAGTGAAGTCACAGGGAACACTGAAGCTTTCTTT. As protein: CASSEVTGNTEAFF. The full variable domain, rest sourced from reference TRBV2 and TRBJ1-1, is EPEVTQTPSHQVTQMGQEVILRCVPISNHLYFYWYRQILGQKVEFLVSFYNNEISEKSEIFDDQFSVERPDGSNFTLKIRSTKLEDSAMYFCASSEVTGNTEAFFGQGTRLTVV.

This clonotype was seen ten or more times. The chain links TRBV12-3 or TRBV12-4 to TRBJ2-5, with D perhaps TRBD1 (5 bases). This CDR3 contains 13 residues. Trimming cost V 3 bases and J 3 bases, with 8 bases left between them. As DNA, the CDR3 is TGTGCCAGCAGTTTCGTGACAGAAGAGACCCAGTACTTC. Amino acids: CASSFVTEETQYF.

This clonotype was seen repeatedly, ten times or more. The chain uses TRBV9 and TRBJ1-5; TRBD1 is a possible D gene (5 bases). Trimming cost V 0 bases and J 7 bases, with 14 bases left between them. The CDR3 is made up of 15 amino acids. Germline assignment: CDR1 SGDLS and CDR2 YYNGEE. This chain's CDR3 is CASSVGTGYGQPQHF. In DNA form, the CDR3 reads TGTGCCAGCAGCGTAGGTACAGGTTACGGCCAGCCCCAGCATTTT.

This clonotype showed up many times. One junction end does not reproduce the germline sequence, and a read error may be involved. This rearrangement joins TRBV7-7 to TRBJ1-1, with D unclear. Per germline, CDR1 SSHAT and CDR2 FNYEAQ (reference sequence). The CDR3 length is 13 residues. CDR3 coding DNA: TGTGCTAGCAGCTTATTTGAGAACACTGAAGCTTTCTTT. Its protein is CASSLFENTEAFF. Full variable domain (outside the CDR3, taken from reference TRBV7-7 and TRBJ1-1): GAGVSQSPRYKVTKRGQDVTLRCDPISSHATLYWYQQALGQGPEFLTYFNYEAQPDKSGLPSDRFSAERPEGSISTLTIQRTEQRDSAMYRCASSLFENTEAFFGQGTRLTVV.

The chain uses TRBV6-1 and TRBJ1-1, with unresolved D. This CDR3 spans 11 amino acids. CDR1 and CDR2 from the germline V gene are MNHNS and SASEGT. V shed 10 bases and J shed 4 bases, with 10 bases lying between them. The CDR3 loop is CATAGITEAFF. For the CDR3, the DNA is TGTGCCACCGCAGGTATCACTGAAGCTTTCTTT.

This clonotype has just a few counts. J is TRBJ1-2 and V is TRBV29-1; D gene unclear. V was shortened by 5 bases and J by 4 bases, with 11 bases between the two germline ends. Germline CDR1 is SQVTM and CDR2 is ANQGSEA. The CDR3 spans 12 residues. CDR3 loop: CSVPAAAYGYTF. In nucleotides, the CDR3 is TGCAGCGTTCCTGCAGCAGCCTATGGCTACACCTTC.

The sample holds many counts of this clonotype. The chain recombines TRBV27 with TRBJ1-1; D gene uncertain. Trimming took off 8 bases at V and 3 bases at J, with 10 bases between the two ends. CDR1 is MNHEY and CDR2 is SMNVEV in the germline V gene (reference sequence). The CDR3 totals 12 residues. CDR3 sequence (DNA): TGTGCCAGCGGGAGATCGTACACTGAAGCTTTCTTT. Protein: CASGRSYTEAFF.

This clonotype has ten or more counts. The CDR3 DNA follows: TGTGCCAGCAGCCCTGACAGGGCCACTCAGCCCCAGCATTTT. As protein: CASSPDRATQPQHF. The rearrangement uses TRBV12-3 or TRBV12-4 and TRBJ1-5, with 7 positions matching TRBD1. This CDR3 has 14 residues. The V and J ends lost 6 bases and 6 bases, in that order; junction bases with no gene match: 8.

There are many counts of this clonotype. V is TRBV2 and J is TRBJ2-5; TRBD1 agrees at 12 bases. The germline gives CDR1 SNHLY, CDR2 FYNNEI. The J segment lost 4 bases and the V segment lost 9 bases, leaving 9 bases of the junction unmatched. CDR3 length equals 15 residues. The CDR3 is CASPGDRGRRETQYF. The CDR3 bases are TGTGCCAGTCCGGGGGACAGGGGGCGCAGAGAGACCCAGTACTTC.

In its sample, this clonotype was seen many times. The chain employs TRBV6-2 or TRBV6-3 and TRBJ1-2, with a possible D match to TRBD1 (5 bases). Germline loops: CDR1 MNHEY, CDR2 SVGEGT. The CDR3 spans 11 residues. Trimming took 6 bases from V and 4 from J, leaving 6 bases between them. CDR3 coding DNA: TGTGCCAGCAGGGACATCTATGGCTACACCTTC. This encodes CASRDIYGYTF.

J is TRBJ1-1 and V is TRBV18; no reliable D call. The CDR3 extends over 14 amino acids. V lost 8 bases and J 0 bases, leaving 13 bases between the germline ends. CDR1 and CDR2 from the germline V gene are KGHSH and LQKENI. The CDR3 DNA follows: TGTGCCAGCCTCCCTCGGGGTATGAACACTGAAGCTTTCTTT. Translation: CASLPRGMNTEAFF.

This clonotype appeared many times. The chain combines TRBV7-8 with TRBJ1-5, with a weak D call TRBD1 (5 bases). V was shortened by 2 bases and J by 2 bases, with 10 bases between the two germline ends. The CDR3 runs 15 residues. Per the germline V gene, CDR1 is SGHVS and CDR2 is FQNEAQ. In DNA form, the CDR3 reads TGTGCCAGCAGCTTATTCCGGGGACGCAATCAGCCCCAGCATTTT. Amino acids: CASSLFRGRNQPQHF. The full variable domain, in which reference TRBV7-8 and TRBJ1-5 provide the parts outside the CDR3, is GAGVSQSPRYKVAKRGQDVALRCDPISGHVSLFWYQQALGQGPEFLTYFQNEAQLDKSGLPSDRFFAERPEGSVSTLKIQRTQQEDSAVYLCASSLFRGRNQPQHFGDGTRLSIL.

This clonotype was counted between two and nine times. An end of the junction differs from the germline gene, which may be a read error. The chain has TRBV6-1 and TRBJ2-2, with a tentative D call TRBD2 (5 bases). Germline assignment: CDR1 MNHNS and CDR2 SASEGT. This CDR3 spans 15 amino acids. The CDR3 DNA follows: TGTGCCAGCAGTGTGAACAGCCAGAACACCGGGGAGCTGTGGTTT. Its translation: CASSVNSQNTGELWF.

This clonotype was observed many times. The chain employs TRBV20-1 and TRBJ1-2; 9 nucleotides line up with TRBD1. J lost 6 bases, V lost 3 bases, and 17 bases had no gene match. CDR3 length: 17 amino acids. In germline, CDR1 is DFQATT, CDR2 SNEGSKA (reference sequence). CDR3 DNA: TGCAGTGCTAGGGTCGCCCCGAGTTTACAGGGGGCGCATGGCTACACCTTC. Its translation: CSARVAPSLQGAHGYTF.

This clonotype was recorded many times. The V call is TRBV6-6, the J call TRBJ1-6, with D possibly matching TRBD1 (5 bases). Between the trimmed V and J ends, which lost 2 bases and 10 bases, there was a span of 6 bases. This CDR3 has 12 amino acids. CDR1 and CDR2 from the germline V gene are MNHNY and SVGAGI (reference sequence). CDR3 nucleotides: TGTGCCAGCAGTTACGGGGCGTCACCCCTCCACTTT. Residues: CASSYGASPLHF.